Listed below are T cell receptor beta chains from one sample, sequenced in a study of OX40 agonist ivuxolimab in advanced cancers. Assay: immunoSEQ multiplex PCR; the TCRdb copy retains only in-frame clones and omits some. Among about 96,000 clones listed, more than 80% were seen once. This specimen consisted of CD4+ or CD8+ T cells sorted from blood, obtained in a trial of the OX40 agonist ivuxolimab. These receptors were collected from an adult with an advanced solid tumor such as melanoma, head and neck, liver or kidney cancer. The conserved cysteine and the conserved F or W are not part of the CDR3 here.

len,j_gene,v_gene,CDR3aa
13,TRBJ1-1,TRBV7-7,ASSSPAGGYTEAF
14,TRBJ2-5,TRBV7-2,ASSLVAGTRVATQY
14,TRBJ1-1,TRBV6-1,ASSGGDGWMNTEAF
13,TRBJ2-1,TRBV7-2,ASSLSGGRVNEQF
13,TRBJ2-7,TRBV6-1,ASSEGWTGSYEQY
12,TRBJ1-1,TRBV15,ATREGTANTEAF
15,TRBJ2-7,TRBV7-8,ASSLAGGQGPYYEQY
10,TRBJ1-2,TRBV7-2,ASSLGRRDYT
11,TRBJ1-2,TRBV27,ASSFNRGHGYT
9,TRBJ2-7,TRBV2,ASRGEYEQY
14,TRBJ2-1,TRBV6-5,ASSYGGRVSLNEQF
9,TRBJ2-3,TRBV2,AGTQADTQY
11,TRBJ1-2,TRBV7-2,ASSLGGLYGYT
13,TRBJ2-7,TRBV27,ASSKQGQGPYEQY
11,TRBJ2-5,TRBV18,ASSPRVSETQY
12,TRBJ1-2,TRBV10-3,AISEVAANYGYT
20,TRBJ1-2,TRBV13,ASSLARQGYKPWMRANYGYT
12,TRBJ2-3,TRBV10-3,AISTGTGGDTQY
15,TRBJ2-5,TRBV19,ASSTWTSGGPQETQY
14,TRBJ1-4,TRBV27,ASSHIGTEGNEKLF
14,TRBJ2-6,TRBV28,ASSGGGLSGANVLT
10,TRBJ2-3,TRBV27,ASSFSGKVQY
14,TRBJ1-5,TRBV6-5,ASSSHSGSSNQPQH
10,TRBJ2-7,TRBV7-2,AGSSTGNEQY
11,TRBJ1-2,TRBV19,ASSAYYGDGYT
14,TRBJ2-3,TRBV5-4,ASSLRRGGRTDTQY
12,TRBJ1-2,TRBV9,ASSPGHANYGYT
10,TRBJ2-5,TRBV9,ASSQITETQY
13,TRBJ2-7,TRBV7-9,ASSPAASGSSEQY